This T cell receptor (beta chain) derives from a study of T cells after somatic rescue of genetic block. From germline, CDR1 is MDHEN and CDR2 SYDVKM. The V end lost 2 bases, the J end lost 3 bases, and 7 bases lay between the germline ends. The CDR3 loop spans 14 amino acids. The method was immunoSEQ multiplex PCR; TCRdb's version includes in-frame clones alone and lacks a portion of them. This table has 85,000 to 100,000 clones, approximately 90% appearing once. V usage is TRBV28 and J usage is TRBJ1-4; D perhaps matches TRBD1 (5 bases). Material: peripheral blood mononuclear cells (PBMCs). The sequence derives from a woman aged 18-30 years. CDR3 sequence: CASSLPGANEKLFF. The CDR3, as DNA: TGTGCCAGCAGTTTACCGGGGGCTAATGAAAAACTGTTTTTT.